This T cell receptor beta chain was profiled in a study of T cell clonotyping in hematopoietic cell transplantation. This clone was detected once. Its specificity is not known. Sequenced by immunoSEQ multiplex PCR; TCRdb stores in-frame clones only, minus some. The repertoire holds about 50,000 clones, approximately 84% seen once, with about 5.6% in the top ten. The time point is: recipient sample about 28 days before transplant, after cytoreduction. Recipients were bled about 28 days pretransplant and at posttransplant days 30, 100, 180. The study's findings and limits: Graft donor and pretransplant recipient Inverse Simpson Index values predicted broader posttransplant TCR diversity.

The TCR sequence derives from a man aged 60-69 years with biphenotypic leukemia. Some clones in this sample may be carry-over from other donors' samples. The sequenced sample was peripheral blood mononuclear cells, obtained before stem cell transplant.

In nucleotides, the CDR3 is TGTGCCAGCAGCTTAGAACCTAACGGCGACGCTGAAGCTTTCTTT. Translated: CASSLEPNGDAEAFF. This chain uses TRBV7-2 with TRBJ1-1, with no clear D. V was clipped by 1 base and J by 6 bases, with 15 bases between them. CDR3 length: 15 amino acids. Germline CDR1 is SGHTA and CDR2 is FQGNSA.